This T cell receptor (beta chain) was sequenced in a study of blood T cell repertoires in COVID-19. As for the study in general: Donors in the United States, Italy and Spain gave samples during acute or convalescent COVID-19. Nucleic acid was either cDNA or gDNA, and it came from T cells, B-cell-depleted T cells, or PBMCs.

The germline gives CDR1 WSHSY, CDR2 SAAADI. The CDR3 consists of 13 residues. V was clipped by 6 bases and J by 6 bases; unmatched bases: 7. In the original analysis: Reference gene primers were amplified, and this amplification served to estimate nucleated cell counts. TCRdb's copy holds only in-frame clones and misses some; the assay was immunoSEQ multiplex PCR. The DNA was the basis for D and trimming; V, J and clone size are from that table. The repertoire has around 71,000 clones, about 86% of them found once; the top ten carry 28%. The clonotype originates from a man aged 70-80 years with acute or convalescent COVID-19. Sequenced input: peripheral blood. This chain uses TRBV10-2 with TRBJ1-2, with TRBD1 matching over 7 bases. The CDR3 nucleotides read TGCGCCAGCAGCCCCGACAGGGTCGATGGCTACACCTTC. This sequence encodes CASSPDRVDGYTF.